This TCR beta chain appears in the sequencing data of a study of technical replicates of blood from a handful of donors. The table came from immunoSEQ multiplex PCR; TCRdb's copy has only in-frame clones and leaves some out. The sample has tens of thousands of clones; 81% are singletons. Germline V gene lookup returns CDR1 LNHNV and CDR2 YYDKDF (reference sequence). V lost 2 bases and J lost 4, with 3 bases in between. The CDR3 is 12 amino acids. Specimen: PBMCs. The TCR comes from a human donor in good health. Some clones in this sample may be carry-over from other donors' samples. This chain connects TRBV15 to TRBJ1-5; D not certain. The CDR3 sequence: CATSRTNQPQHF. The CDR3 bases are TGTGCCACCAGCAGAACAAATCAGCCCCAGCATTTT.